This TCR beta chain came from a study of blood T cell repertoires in COVID-19. Study-level information: The study drew acute and convalescent COVID-19 samples from the United States, Italy and Spain. Sources were T cells, B-cell-depleted T cells, or PBMCs; the material itself was cDNA or gDNA.

Trimming left V 5 bases short and J 7 bases short, with 11 bases between. The CDR3 extends over 13 amino acids. In the study's own analysis: The authors estimated nucleated cell counts from reference gene primer amplification. The repertoire was sequenced with immunoSEQ multiplex PCR; TCRdb's copy has only in-frame clones and lacks some. V and J calls and clone size follow that table, whereas D and trimming were derived from the DNA. The data contain roughly 97,000 clones, approximately 80% of them seen just once; the ten biggest clones take up approximately 27%. This chain links TRBV12-3 or TRBV12-4 with TRBJ1-4; possibly TRBD1 for D (6 bases). The sequence derives from a man in his sixties with acute or convalescent COVID-19. Sequencing was carried out using peripheral blood. In DNA form, the CDR3 reads TGTGCCAGCAGTGGACAGAATAGTGAAAAACTGTTTTTT. It encodes CASSGQNSEKLFF.